The clone carrying this T cell receptor beta chain was recorded only once. This entry comes from a study of blood T cell repertoires in COVID-19. Study information: Acute-phase and convalescent COVID-19 samples originated in the United States, Italy and Spain.

Per germline, CDR1 SGHNT and CDR2 YYREEE (reference sequence). The CDR3 runs 17 residues. The V segment lost 4 bases and the J segment 0 bases; nucleotides outside the gene matches: 8. In the authors' workflow: Nucleated cell counts were estimated from reference gene primer amplification. Sequencing was performed with immunoSEQ multiplex PCR; in TCRdb, only in-frame clones are kept and a portion is missing. V and J calls and clone size are as listed in that table; D and trimming were resolved from the DNA. The sample lists a few hundred thousand clones, roughly 86% occurring once. This receptor was obtained from a man between 60 and 75 years old with acute or convalescent COVID-19. The sample was peripheral blood. The chain uses TRBV5-4 and TRBJ2-1; 9 bases agree with TRBD2. This chain's CDR3 is CASSGRGGGASYNEQFF. The CDR3 bases are TGTGCCAGCAGCGGCCGGGGCGGGGGGGCCTCCTACAATGAGCAGTTCTTC.